The 18 T cell receptor beta chains below come from one sample, sequenced in a study of tumor and adjacent non-tumor tissue in lung cancer. No cell sorting was done before RNA was extracted from the tissue. A modified ARM-PCR protocol with three rounds of nested PCR amplified TCRbeta. TCRdb reprocessed the multiplex PCR reads via MiXCR and lists one record per CDR3 protein. This table holds 68,000 or so distinct CDR3 sequences, almost 60% found once. Specimen: lung tumor tissue. All receptors come from a man in his fifties with non-small cell lung cancer.

The chain uses TRBV11-2 and TRBJ2-3; 7 bases align to TRBD1. V gave up 5 bases and J gave up 12 bases; unmatched junction bases: 8. The CDR3 runs 12 residues. CDR1 is SGHAT, CDR2 FQNNGV, per germline. The CDR3 sequence: CASSQGVDIQYF. Here the CDR3 DNA reads TGTGCCAGCAGCCAGGGGGTGGATATTCAGTATTTT.

For this clonotype: Germline and junction disagree at one end, which may indicate a read error. V usage is TRBV6-5 and J usage is TRBJ1-5; maybe TRBD1 (6 bases). This CDR3 comprises 14 residues. CDR1 MNHEY and CDR2 SVGAGI come from the germline V gene. The CDR3 DNA reads TGTGCCAGCAGTTCCGGACAGACCCGAGGGCACCAGCACTTT. Residues: CASSSGQTRGHQHF.

The chain carries TRBV28 and TRBJ1-1; TRBD1 matches 9 bases. The CDR3 loop spans 14 amino acids. V lost 6 bases to trimming and J lost 8 bases; unmatched junction nucleotides: 10. CDR1 is MDHEN, CDR2 SYDVKM, per germline. CDR3 protein: CASSPGQGPSEAFF. Written as DNA, the CDR3 is TGTGCCAGCAGCCCGGGACAGGGCCCATCAGAAGCTTTCTTT.

This clonotype was detected only once. In this CDR3 the conserved last residue, phenylalanine or tryptophan, is missing, so a read error is likely. This chain connects TRBV5-1 to TRBJ1-1; tentatively, D is TRBD1 (5 bases). CDR3 length equals 16 residues. Per the germline V gene, CDR1 is SGHRS and CDR2 is YFSETQ. CDR3 DNA: TGCGCCTGCAACTCTGCAGGGCACGGAGTGAACACAGAAGCTTTCCTT. Translated: CACNSAGHGVNTEAFL.

Turning to this clonotype: Germline and junction disagree at one end, which may indicate a read error. V usage is TRBV5-1 and J usage is TRBJ1-3, with a tentative D call TRBD1 (6 bases). Per the germline V gene, CDR1 is SGHRS and CDR2 is YFSETQ. CDR3 size: 15 residues. As DNA, the CDR3 is TGCGCCAGCGGCTTGACCCCAGGGGCTGGAAACACCATATATTTT. It specifies CASGLTPGAGNTIYF.

Concerning this clonotype itself: One base away lies a much larger clone, so this may be a sequencing read error. The chain recombines TRBV29-1 with TRBJ2-7; D is undetermined. V lost 4 bases and J 3 bases, leaving 7 bases between the germline ends. Germline values: CDR1 SQVTM, CDR2 ANQGSEA. CDR3 size: 11 residues. CDR3 residues: CSVVTFYEQYF. The CDR3 DNA sequence: TGCAGCGTTGTCACTTTCTACGAGCAGTACTTC.

This sequence joins TRBV6-5 and TRBJ1-2; a possible D gene is TRBD1 (5 bases). The germline V gene encodes CDR1 MNHEY and CDR2 SVGAGI. There are 13 residues in the CDR3. The V end lost 9 bases, the J end lost 12 bases, and 23 bases lay between the germline ends. This chain's CDR3 is CASSQISGTAHTF. The CDR3 DNA sequence: TGTGCCAGTAGTCAAATATCCGGGACGGCTCACACCTTC.

This clonotype was seen at least ten times. CDR3 nucleotides: TGTGCCAGCAGCTCCGATTCAGGCCGAAATCAGCCCCAGCATTTT. It translates to CASSSDSGRNQPQHF. The V call is TRBV11-2, the J call TRBJ1-5; unclear D gene. CDR1 is SGHAT, CDR2 FQNNGV, per germline. V was clipped by 4 bases and J by 4 bases, with 14 bases between them. The CDR3 is 15 residues long. Full variable domain (remainder filled in from reference TRBV11-2 and TRBJ1-5): EAGVAQSPRYKIIEKRQSVAFWCNPISGHATLYWYQQILGQGPKLLIQFQNNGVVDDSQLPKDRFSAERLKGVDSTLKIQPAKLEDSAVYLCASSSDSGRNQPQHFGDGTRLSIL.

With regard to this clonotype: One end of the junction is discordant with germline, which a read error may explain. The V and J genes are TRBV29-1 and TRBJ1-2; D not certain. Germline V gene lookup returns CDR1 SQVTM and CDR2 ANQGSEA. This CDR3 is 12 amino acids long. The CDR3 reads CSVEDNLGGYTF. The CDR3 DNA reads TGCAGCGTTGAAGATAACCTGGGCGGCTACACCTTT.

Comment on this clonotype: One end of the junction does not line up with germline, which may come from a read error. The chain recombines TRBV11-1 with TRBJ2-3, with D possibly being TRBD1 or TRBD2 (5 bases each). Per germline, CDR1 SGHAT and CDR2 FQDESV (reference sequence). The length of the CDR3 is 17 residues. The CDR3 here is CASSNRPGRLSTDTRYF. DNA of the CDR3: TGTGCCAGCAGCAATCGCCCGGGACGGCTAAGCACAGATACGCGGTACTTT. The whole variable domain, filled in from reference TRBV11-1 and TRBJ2-3, reads EAEVAQSPRYKITEKSQAVAFWCDPISGHATLYWYRQILGQGPELLVQFQDESVVDDSQLPKDRFSAERLKGVDSTLKIQPAELGDSAMYLCASSNRPGRLSTDTRYFGPGTRLTVL.

V usage is TRBV5-1 and J usage is TRBJ2-1; D perhaps matches TRBD1 (6 bases). This CDR3 spans 14 amino acids. With 4 bases removed from V and 2 bases from J, the gap between germline ends came to 10 bases. Germline loops: CDR1 SGHRS, CDR2 YFSETQ. The CDR3: CASSAGTPYNEQFF. CDR3 DNA sequence: TGCGCCAGCAGCGCCGGGACACCCTACAATGAGCAGTTCTTC. Looking up the rest from reference TRBV5-1 and TRBJ2-1 gives the full variable domain: KAGVTQTPRYLIKTRGQQVTLSCSPISGHRSVSWYQQTPGQGLQFLFEYFSETQRNKGNFPGRFSGRQFSNSRSEMNVSTLELGDSALYLCASSAGTPYNEQFFGPGTRLTVL.

This clonotype has just a few counts. A much larger clonotype is one base distant, so this may be a read error. Given the absence of the conserved phenylalanine or tryptophan at the CDR3 end, a read error is likely. The chain couples TRBV10-3 to TRBJ1-4; 7 bases are a match to TRBD1. Germline V CDR1 and CDR2: ENHRY, SYGVKD. The CDR3 is made up of 13 amino acids. After removal of 6 bases from V and 5 bases from J, the junction contained 3 bases not matched to a gene. DNA of the CDR3: TGTGCCATCAGGGGACAGATAAATGAAAAACTGTTTCTT. It yields the protein CAIRGQINEKLFL.

With regard to this clonotype: The junction and the germline gene differ at one end; a read error may be behind it. V usage is TRBV20-1 and J usage is TRBJ1-4; TRBD1 might be the D (6 bases). Germline V lookup: CDR1 DFQATT, CDR2 SNEGSKA (reference sequence). This CDR3 has 14 residues. In DNA form, the CDR3 reads TGCAGTGTTAGAGAAGGGGGGCCTCAAGAAAAACTGTTTTTT. Translating gives CSVREGGPQEKLFF.

CDR3 in DNA: TGTGCCAGCAGCCCGACGGACGGACCGAGCACAGATACGCAGTATTTT. It codes for CASSPTDGPSTDTQYF. The chain carries TRBV5-6 and TRBJ2-3; D not certain. This CDR3 contains 16 residues. From germline, CDR1 is SGHDT and CDR2 YYEEEE. Trimming removed 4 bases from V and 0 bases from J, with 15 bases in between.

A note on this clonotype: This may be a read error: a much more frequent sequence differs by one nucleotide. This CDR3 is missing its conserved last phenylalanine or tryptophan, likely due to a read error. The chain employs TRBV12-3 or TRBV12-4 and TRBJ1-1; TRBD1 is a possible D gene (6 bases). Trimming removed 5 bases at V and 10 bases at J, with 14 bases between. The CDR3 is 12 amino acids. The DNA for the CDR3 is TGTGCCAGCAGTCACTCGGGGGGGCGAGCTTTCTAT. The encoded protein is CASSHSGGRAFY.

As concerns this clonotype: The junction shows a germline mismatch at one end, possibly a read error. This chain joins TRBV6-5 and TRBJ1-1; D is undetermined. Germline assignment: CDR1 MNHEY and CDR2 SVGAGI. The CDR3 has 13 residues. In nucleotides, the CDR3 is TGTGCCAGCAGACGCGAGTTTAACATTGAAGCTTTCTTT. Translation: CASRREFNIEAFF.

This chain uses TRBV5-1 with TRBJ2-5; 7 bases agree with TRBD2. V shed 5 bases and J 2 bases; nucleotides not matched to a gene: 6. CDR1 is SGHRS, CDR2 YFSETQ, per germline. The CDR3 totals 14 residues. CDR3 nucleotide sequence: TGCGCCAGCAGGCCTAGTAGCGGGCAAGAGACCCAGTACTTC. Amino acids: CASRPSSGQETQYF.

This clonotype was observed a handful of times. The V and J genes are TRBV20-1 and TRBJ1-2; possibly TRBD1 for D (5 bases). V was shortened by 0 bases and J by 8 bases, with 16 bases between the two germline ends. The CDR3 loop spans 14 amino acids. CDR1 and CDR2 from the germline V gene are DFQATT and SNEGSKA (reference sequence). Written as DNA, the CDR3 is TGCAGTGCTAGAGATGACAGCGTTGCATGGGGCTACACCTTC. Encoded protein: CSARDDSVAWGYTF.